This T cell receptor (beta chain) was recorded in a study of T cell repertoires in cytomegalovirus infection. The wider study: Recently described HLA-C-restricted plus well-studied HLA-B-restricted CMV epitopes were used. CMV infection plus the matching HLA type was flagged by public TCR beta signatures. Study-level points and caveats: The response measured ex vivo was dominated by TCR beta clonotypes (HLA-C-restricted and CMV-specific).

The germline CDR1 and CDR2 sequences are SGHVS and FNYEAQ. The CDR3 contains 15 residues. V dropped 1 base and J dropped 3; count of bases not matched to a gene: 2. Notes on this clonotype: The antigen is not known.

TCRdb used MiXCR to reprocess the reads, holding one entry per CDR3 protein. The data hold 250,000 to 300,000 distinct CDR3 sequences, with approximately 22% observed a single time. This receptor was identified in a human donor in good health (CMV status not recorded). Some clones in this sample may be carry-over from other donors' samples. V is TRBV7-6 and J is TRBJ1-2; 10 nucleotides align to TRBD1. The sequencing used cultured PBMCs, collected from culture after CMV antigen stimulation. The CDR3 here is CASSLDGTGDYGYTF. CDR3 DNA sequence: TGTGCCAGCAGCTTAGACGGGACAGGGGACTATGGCTACACCTTC.